The 8 T cell receptor beta chains reported below all come from one sample, sequenced in a study of T cells in Graves' hyperthyroidism and ophthalmopathy. It was RNA transcripts that yielded the amplified TCR beta CDR3 regions. Initially, a first-round RT-PCR of the TCR CDR3 employed the HTBI primer set. From the multiplex PCR reads, TCRdb called clonotypes with MiXCR, one entry per CDR3 protein. The sample includes around 600,000 distinct CDR3 sequences, roughly 15% of them seen just once. Sequencing was done on a sample of blood. These receptors all stem from a woman in her fifties or sixties with Graves' ophthalmopathy.

This clonotype has at least ten counts. This rearrangement joins TRBV5-1 to TRBJ2-7; TRBD2 aligns across 9 bases. Germline V gene sequence: CDR1 SGHRS, CDR2 YFSETQ. V was clipped by 0 bases and J by 2 bases; unmatched bases: 9. The CDR3 runs to 17 residues. CDR3 nucleotide sequence: TGCGCCAGCAGCTTGGCCGCGCTAGCGGGATCCCCCTACGAGCAGTACTTC. It yields the protein CASSLAALAGSPYEQYF.

This clonotype was picked up many times. The V call is TRBV7-2, the J call TRBJ2-7; TRBD2 is a possible D gene (5 bases). CDR3 length equals 13 residues. V shed 4 bases and J shed 4 bases, with 11 bases lying between them. The germline CDR1 and CDR2 sequences are SGHTA and FQGNSA. The CDR3 DNA sequence: TGTGCCAGCAGCTCAGAGGAGGTTTACGAGCAGTACTTC. Its translation: CASSSEEVYEQYF.

The chain has TRBV5-1 and TRBJ1-2; 12 bases are shared with TRBD1. The germline gives CDR1 SGHRS, CDR2 YFSETQ. CDR3 size: 16 residues. The ends lost 2 bases at V and 4 bases at J; junction bases unmatched: 6. CDR3 sequence reads: CASSFSGTGGSYGYTF. CDR3 in DNA: TGCGCCAGCAGCTTTTCCGGGACAGGGGGCAGCTATGGCTACACCTTC.

In its sample, this clonotype was seen many times. The chain combines TRBV20-1 with TRBJ2-5; D is unresolved. Trimming shortened V by 6 bases and J by 0 bases, and 11 bases separated the two germline ends. This CDR3 region has 13 residues. CDR1 and CDR2 (germline): DFQATT, SNEGSKA (reference sequence). The CDR3 bases are TGCAGTGCCCCTGAGGTTAACCAAGAGACCCAGTACTTC. It yields the protein CSAPEVNQETQYF.

The table lists this clonotype with many counts. This chain uses TRBV20-1 with TRBJ2-7; no clear D gene. The germline V and J ends were trimmed by 3 bases and 3 bases, with 15 bases remaining between them. CDR3 size: 14 residues. Germline CDR1 is DFQATT and CDR2 is SNEGSKA (reference sequence). CDR3 nucleotides: TGCAGTGCTAGGTTTACGGCATCCCTCTACGAGCAGTACTTC. Translating it yields CSARFTASLYEQYF.

This clonotype was observed at least ten times. The rearrangement links TRBV20-1 to TRBJ2-3; D gene uncertain. In germline, CDR1 is DFQATT, CDR2 SNEGSKA (reference sequence). V was clipped by 1 base and J by 1 base, with 12 bases between them. The CDR3 totals 15 residues. The DNA of the CDR3 is TGCAGTGCTAGAGTTGCTTCAAAAGGCACAGATACGCAGTATTTT. It codes for CSARVASKGTDTQYF.

The rearrangement joins TRBV12-3 or TRBV12-4 to TRBJ2-7; 8 bases line up with TRBD1. The V segment lost 5 bases and the J segment 3 bases; nucleotides outside the gene matches: 12. The CDR3 length is 16 residues. The DNA of the CDR3 is TGTGCCAGCAGTCAAACCGGGACAGGTATCGACTACGAGCAGTACTTC. Protein product: CASSQTGTGIDYEQYF.

The sample holds a few counts of this clonotype. V is TRBV6-5 and J is TRBJ2-2, with D tentatively TRBD1 (5 bases). V shed 2 bases and J shed 11 bases, with 12 bases lying between them. CDR3 length: 13 amino acids. The germline CDR1 and CDR2 sequences are MNHEY and SVGAGI. CDR3 DNA sequence: TGTGCCAGCAGTTACACCCCCAGGGTTGAGCTGTTTTTT. As protein: CASSYTPRVELFF.